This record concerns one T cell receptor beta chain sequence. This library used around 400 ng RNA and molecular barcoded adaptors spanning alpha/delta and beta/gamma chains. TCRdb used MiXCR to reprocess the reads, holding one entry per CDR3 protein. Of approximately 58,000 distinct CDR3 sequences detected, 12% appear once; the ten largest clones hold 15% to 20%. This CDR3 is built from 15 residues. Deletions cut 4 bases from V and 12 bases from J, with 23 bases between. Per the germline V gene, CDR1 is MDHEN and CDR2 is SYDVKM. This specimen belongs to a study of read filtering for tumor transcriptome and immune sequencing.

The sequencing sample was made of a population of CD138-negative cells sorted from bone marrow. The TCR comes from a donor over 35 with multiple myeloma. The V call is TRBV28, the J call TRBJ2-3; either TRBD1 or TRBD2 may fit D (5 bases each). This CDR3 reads CASSWDVESTDIQYF. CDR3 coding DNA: TGTGCCAGCAGTTGGGACGTAGAGAGCACAGATATACAGTATTTT.